This TCR beta chain was sequenced during a study of T cell repertoires in ileal Crohn's disease. TCRdb's table, derived via immunoSEQ multiplex PCR, lists solely in-frame clones and lacks some. This table holds 14,000 or so clones, 70% to 80% found once. Germline CDR1 is SGHKS and CDR2 is YYEKEE (reference sequence). The CDR3 is made up of 15 amino acids. V gave up 3 bases and J gave up 0 bases, with 10 bases separating them. Time point: inflamed ileum from the surgical specimen. The V call is TRBV5-5, the J call TRBJ1-3; D is unresolved. Sequences were obtained from ileal tissue. The receptor comes from an adult with Crohn's disease. The chain's CDR3 is CASSWASSSGNTIYF. Written as DNA, the CDR3 is TGTGCCAGCAGCTGGGCCTCGAGCTCTGGAAACACCATATATTTT.